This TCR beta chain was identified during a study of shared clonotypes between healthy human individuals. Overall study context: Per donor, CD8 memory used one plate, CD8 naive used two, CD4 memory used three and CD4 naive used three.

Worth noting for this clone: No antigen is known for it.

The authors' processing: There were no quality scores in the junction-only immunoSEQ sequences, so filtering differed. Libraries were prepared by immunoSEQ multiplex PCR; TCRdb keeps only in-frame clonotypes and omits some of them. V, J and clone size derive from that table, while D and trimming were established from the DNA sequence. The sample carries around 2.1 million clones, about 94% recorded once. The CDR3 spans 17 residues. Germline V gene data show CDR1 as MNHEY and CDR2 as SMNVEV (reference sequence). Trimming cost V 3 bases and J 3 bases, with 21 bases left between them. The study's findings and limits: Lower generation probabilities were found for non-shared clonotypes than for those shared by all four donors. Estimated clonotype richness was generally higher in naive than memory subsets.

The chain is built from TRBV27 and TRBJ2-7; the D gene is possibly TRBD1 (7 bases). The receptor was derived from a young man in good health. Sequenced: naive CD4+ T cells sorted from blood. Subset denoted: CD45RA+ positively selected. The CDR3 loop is CASSFHPRAGQNYEQYF. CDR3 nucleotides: TGTGCCAGCAGTTTCCATCCACGGGCGGGACAGAACTACGAGCAGTACTTC.